The source of this T cell receptor beta chain is a study of shared clonotypes between healthy human individuals. Findings and caveats of the study: Clonotypes shared by all four sorted-subset donors had higher generation probabilities than non-shared clonotypes.

Generated by immunoSEQ multiplex PCR, the TCRdb table keeps only in-frame clones and is missing some. The sample records about 1 million clones, around 76% being singletons. Germline V gene lookup returns CDR1 MGHRA and CDR2 YSYEKL. This CDR3 is built from 17 residues. The germline V and J ends were trimmed by 0 bases and 0 bases, with 12 bases remaining between them. To note about this clone: Its antigen is not known.

This chain connects TRBV4-1 to TRBJ1-3; D gene unclear. The TCR was taken from a man between 18 and 29 years old in good health. The sample consisted of memory CD4+ T cells sorted from blood. Subset reported: CD45RA-negative fraction. CDR3: CASSQEERLTSGNTIYF. CDR3 nucleotide sequence: TGCGCCAGCAGCCAAGAAGAGAGGCTAACCTCTGGAAACACCATATATTTT.